Presented here are 15 T cell receptor beta chains from one specimen sequenced in a study of blood T cell repertoires in COVID-19. TCRdb keeps only in-frame clones here, not all; method: immunoSEQ multiplex PCR. The sample has about 140,000 clones, around 83% seen once; the top ten hold 7% to 9.5%. Sequenced material: peripheral blood. The receptors here all came from a young man with COVID-19, enrolled during active disease.

The chain combines TRBV4-1 with TRBJ1-1, with D possibly being TRBD1 (5 bases). Germline CDR1 and CDR2: MGHRA and YSYEKL. This CDR3 region has 15 residues. V was cut by 0 bases and J by 0 bases, with 8 bases left in between. The CDR3, as DNA: TGCGCCAGCAGCCAAGAACAGGAACTGAACACTGAAGCTTTCTTT. It translates to CASSQEQELNTEAFF.

About this clone itself: The same CDR3 arises from other DNA sequences in this sample as well. The rearrangement links TRBV7-9 to TRBJ2-7; D is possibly TRBD1 (6 bases). There are 12 residues in the CDR3. V shed 4 bases and J shed 4 bases, with 8 bases lying between them. Germline values: CDR1 SEHNR, CDR2 FQNEAQ (reference sequence). As DNA, the CDR3 is TGTGCCAGCAGCTCACAGGGTTACGAGCAGTACTTC. Protein product: CASSSQGYEQYF.

This clone appeared a few times. The V and J genes are TRBV28 and TRBJ2-3, with 11 bases lining up with TRBD2. Per the germline V gene, CDR1 is MDHEN and CDR2 is SYDVKM. The length of the CDR3 is 15 residues. The trim removed 6 bases at V and 1 base at J, leaving 3 bases unmatched. This chain's CDR3 is CASRLAGAGTDTQYF. CDR3 nucleotide sequence: TGTGCCAGCAGACTAGCGGGAGCGGGCACAGATACGCAGTATTTT.

The chain carries TRBV4-2 and TRBJ2-3, with D possibly TRBD2 on 5 matching bases. This CDR3 is 14 amino acids long. Germline-derived CDR1 and CDR2 are LGHNA and YNFKEQ. Between the trimmed V and J ends, which lost 0 bases and 1 base, there was a span of 5 bases. The CDR3: CASSQEEGTDTQYF. The CDR3 nucleotides read TGTGCCAGCAGCCAAGAGGAGGGCACAGATACGCAGTATTTT.

The chain has TRBV2 and TRBJ1-4, with a weak D call TRBD1 (5 bases). Germline V lookup: CDR1 SNHLY, CDR2 FYNNEI. The V end lost 4 bases, the J end lost 7 bases, and 13 bases lay between the germline ends. The CDR3 totals 14 residues. CDR3 region: CASSGQTVGEKLFF. CDR3 nucleotides: TGTGCCAGCAGTGGACAGACAGTGGGTGAAAAACTGTTTTTT.

The chain employs TRBV11-2 and TRBJ1-4; the match to TRBD1 covers 7 bases. V shed 5 bases, J shed 2 bases, and the junction held 5 bases outside the gene matches. The germline CDR1 and CDR2 sequences are SGHAT and FQNNGV. The CDR3 totals 15 residues. CDR3 bases: TGTGCCAGCAGCCTGAGGGGACAGACTAATGAAAAACTGTTTTTT. Residues: CASSLRGQTNEKLFF.

The chain has TRBV5-4 and TRBJ2-1, with 10 positions matching TRBD2. Trimming removed 4 bases from V and 5 bases from J; junction bases left unmatched: 6. The CDR3 has 15 residues. From germline, CDR1 is SGHNT and CDR2 YYREEE (reference sequence). CDR3 loop: CASSPSGSLNNEQFF. CDR3 nucleotides: TGTGCCAGCAGCCCTAGCGGGAGTTTAAACAATGAGCAGTTCTTC.

The chain employs TRBV10-3 and TRBJ2-7; 12 bases are a match to TRBD2. The germline CDR1 and CDR2 sequences are ENHRY and SYGVKD. J lost 4 bases, V lost 6 bases, and 7 bases had no gene match. The CDR3 length is 15 residues. The CDR3 DNA reads TGTGCCATCAGCCTAGGACTAGCGGGAAAGTACGAGCAGTACTTC. It is translated as CAISLGLAGKYEQYF.

As for this clone: The identical CDR3 is also encoded by other nucleotide sequences in the sample. The V and J genes are TRBV3-1 (or the pseudogene TRBV3-2) and TRBJ2-7; 8 bases match TRBD1. The CDR3 covers 13 residues. V trimming: 4 bases; J trimming: 2 bases; junction bases outside the gene matches: 1. Germline V gives CDR1 LGHDT, CDR2 YNNKEL (reference sequence). The CDR3 protein is CASSRDRTYEQYF. The CDR3 DNA is TGTGCCAGCAGCCGGGACAGGACCTACGAGCAGTACTTC.

V usage is TRBV3-1 (or the pseudogene TRBV3-2) and J usage is TRBJ2-3, with a tentative D call TRBD2 (6 bases). Trimming took off 1 base at V and 2 bases at J, with 16 bases between the two ends. The CDR3 sequence is 17 residues long. Germline CDR1 is LGHDT and CDR2 is YNNKEL (reference sequence). Here the CDR3 DNA reads TGTGCCAGCAGCCAAGGGGAGGCAGGACTCCTCACAGATACGCAGTATTTT. Amino acid sequence: CASSQGEAGLLTDTQYF.

V usage is TRBV5-6 and J usage is TRBJ1-6; 7 bases agree with TRBD1. The CDR3 runs to 15 residues. The V gene's germline CDR1 is SGHDT and CDR2 YYEEEE. Trimming took 2 bases from V and 7 from J; bases not matched to a gene: 6. The CDR3 protein is CASSFTQGNNSPLHF. CDR3 sequence (DNA): TGTGCCAGCAGCTTTACACAGGGGAACAATTCACCCCTCCACTTT.

This rearrangement joins TRBV11-1 to TRBJ2-7, with 7 bases lining up with TRBD2. CDR1 is SGHAT, CDR2 FQDESV, per germline (reference sequence). This CDR3 is built from 14 residues. The J segment lost 1 base and the V segment lost 5 bases, leaving 5 bases of the junction unmatched. The CDR3 DNA reads TGTGCCAGCAGCCAAACTAGCGTATCCTACGAGCAGTACTTC. Translation: CASSQTSVSYEQYF.

This clone was detected only a few times. The chain couples TRBV28 to TRBJ1-6; D unresolved. CDR1 and CDR2 (germline): MDHEN, SYDVKM. Trimming took 7 bases from V and 13 from J, leaving 17 bases between them. The CDR3 has 13 residues. CDR3 amino acids: CASTFGLKAPLHF. CDR3 coding DNA: TGTGCCAGCACTTTTGGGCTGAAAGCCCCCCTCCACTTT.

This sequence joins TRBV9 and TRBJ1-3; the D gene is possibly TRBD1 (6 bases). The CDR3 is made up of 14 amino acids. Germline CDR1 is SGDLS and CDR2 is YYNGEE. Trimming pared 1 base from V and 3 bases from J, leaving 8 bases between. The CDR3 loop reads CASSVRGGGNTIYF. The CDR3 bases are TGTGCCAGCAGCGTACGAGGGGGTGGAAACACCATATATTTT.

The chain uses TRBV24-1 and TRBJ1-5; 9 bases fit TRBD1. Germline CDR1 KGHDR, CDR2 SFDVKD. This CDR3 region has 16 residues. The V gene end was trimmed by 2 bases and the J gene end by 7 bases; junction bases not matched to a gene: 8. CDR3 residues: CATSDSGTGKGQPQHF. The CDR3 DNA reads TGTGCCACCAGTGATTCCGGGACAGGGAAAGGACAGCCCCAGCATTTT.